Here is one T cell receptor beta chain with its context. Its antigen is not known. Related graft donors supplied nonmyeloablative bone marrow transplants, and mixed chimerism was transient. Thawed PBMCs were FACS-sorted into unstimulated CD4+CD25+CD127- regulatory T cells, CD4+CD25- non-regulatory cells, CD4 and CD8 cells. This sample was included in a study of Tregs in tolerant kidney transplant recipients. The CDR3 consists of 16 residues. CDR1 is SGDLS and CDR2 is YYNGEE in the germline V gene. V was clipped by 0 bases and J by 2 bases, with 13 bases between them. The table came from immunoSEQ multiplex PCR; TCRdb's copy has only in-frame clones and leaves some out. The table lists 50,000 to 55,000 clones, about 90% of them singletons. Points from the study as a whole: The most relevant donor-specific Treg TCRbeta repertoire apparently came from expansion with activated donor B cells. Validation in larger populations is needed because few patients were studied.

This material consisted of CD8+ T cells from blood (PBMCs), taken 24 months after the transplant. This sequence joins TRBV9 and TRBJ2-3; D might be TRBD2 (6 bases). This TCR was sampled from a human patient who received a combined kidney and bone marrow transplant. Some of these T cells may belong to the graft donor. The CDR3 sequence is CASSVGLVLNTDTQYF. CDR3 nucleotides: TGTGCCAGCAGCGTAGGACTAGTGCTTAACACAGATACGCAGTATTTT. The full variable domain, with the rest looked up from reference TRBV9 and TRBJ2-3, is DSGVTQTPKHLITATGQRVTLRCSPRSGDLSVYWYQQSLDQGLQFLIQYYNGEERAKGNILERFSAQQFPDLHSELNLSSLELGDSALYFCASSVGLVLNTDTQYFGPGTRLTVL.